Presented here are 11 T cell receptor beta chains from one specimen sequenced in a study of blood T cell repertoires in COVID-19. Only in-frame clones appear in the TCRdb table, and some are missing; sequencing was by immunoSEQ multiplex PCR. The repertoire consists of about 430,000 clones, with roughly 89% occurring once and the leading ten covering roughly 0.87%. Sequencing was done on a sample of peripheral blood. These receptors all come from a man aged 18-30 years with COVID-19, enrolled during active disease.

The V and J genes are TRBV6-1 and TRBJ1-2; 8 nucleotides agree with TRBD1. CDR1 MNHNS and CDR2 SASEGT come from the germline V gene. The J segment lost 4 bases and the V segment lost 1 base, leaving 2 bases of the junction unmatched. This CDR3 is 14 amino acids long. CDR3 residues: CASSEGGQVYGYTF. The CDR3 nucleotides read TGTGCCAGCAGTGAAGGGGGACAGGTCTATGGCTACACCTTC.

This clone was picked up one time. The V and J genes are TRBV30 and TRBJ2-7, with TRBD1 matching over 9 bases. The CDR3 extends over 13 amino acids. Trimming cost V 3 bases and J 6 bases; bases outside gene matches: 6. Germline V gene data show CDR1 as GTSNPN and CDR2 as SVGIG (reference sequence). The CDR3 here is CAWRGDRAGEQYF. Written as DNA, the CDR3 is TGTGCCTGGAGGGGGGACAGGGCAGGCGAGCAGTACTTC.

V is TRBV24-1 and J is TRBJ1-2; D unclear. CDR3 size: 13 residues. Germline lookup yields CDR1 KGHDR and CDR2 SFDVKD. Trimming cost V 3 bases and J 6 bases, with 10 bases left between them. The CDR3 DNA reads TGTGCCACCAGTGATCGTCGGGTGGATGGCTACACCTTC. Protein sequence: CATSDRRVDGYTF.

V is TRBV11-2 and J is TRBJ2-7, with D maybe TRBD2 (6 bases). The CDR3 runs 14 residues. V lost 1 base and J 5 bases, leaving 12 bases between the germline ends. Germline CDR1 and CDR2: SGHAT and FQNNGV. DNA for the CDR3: TGTGCCAGCAGCTTAGGACTAGTTTTCGACGAGCAGTACTTC. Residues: CASSLGLVFDEQYF.

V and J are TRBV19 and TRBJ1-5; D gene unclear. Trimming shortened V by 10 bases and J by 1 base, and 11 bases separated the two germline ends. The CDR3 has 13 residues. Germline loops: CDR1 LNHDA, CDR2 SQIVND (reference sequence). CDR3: CATSPGSNQPQHF. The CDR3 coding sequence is TGTGCCACTTCCCCGGGAAGCAATCAGCCCCAGCATTTT.

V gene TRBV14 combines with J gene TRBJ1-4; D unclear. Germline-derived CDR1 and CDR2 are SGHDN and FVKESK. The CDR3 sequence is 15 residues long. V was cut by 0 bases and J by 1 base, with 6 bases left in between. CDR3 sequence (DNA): TGTGCCAGCAGCCAAGACCCCGTAACTAATGAAAAACTGTTTTTT. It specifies CASSQDPVTNEKLFF.

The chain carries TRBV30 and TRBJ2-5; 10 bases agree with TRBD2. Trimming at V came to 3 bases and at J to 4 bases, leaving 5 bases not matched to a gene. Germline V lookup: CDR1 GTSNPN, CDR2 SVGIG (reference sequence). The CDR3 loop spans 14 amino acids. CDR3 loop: CAWSSPSGRETQYF. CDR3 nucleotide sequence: TGTGCCTGGAGCAGCCCTAGCGGGAGAGAGACCCAGTACTTC.

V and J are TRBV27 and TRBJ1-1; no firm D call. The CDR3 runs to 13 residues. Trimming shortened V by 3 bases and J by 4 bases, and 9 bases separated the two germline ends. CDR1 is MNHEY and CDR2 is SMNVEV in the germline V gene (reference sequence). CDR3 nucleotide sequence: TGTGCCAGCAGTTTGGAGGGAGCCACTGAAGCTTTCTTT. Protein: CASSLEGATEAFF.

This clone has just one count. The CDR3 region is CASSIYQGDEQYF. The CDR3 nucleotides are TGTGCCAGCAGCATCTACCAGGGGGACGAGCAGTACTTC. This chain uses TRBV11-2 with TRBJ2-7, with 7 bases identical to TRBD1. Germline lookup yields CDR1 SGHAT and CDR2 FQNNGV. The CDR3 length is 13 residues. The V segment lost 5 bases and the J segment 5 bases; nucleotides outside the gene matches: 6.

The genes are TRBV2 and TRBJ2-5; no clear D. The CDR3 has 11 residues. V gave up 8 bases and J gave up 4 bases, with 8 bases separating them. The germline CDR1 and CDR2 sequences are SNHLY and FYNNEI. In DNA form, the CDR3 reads TGTGCCAGCTCTGGGCGAGAGACCCAGTACTTC. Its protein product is CASSGRETQYF.

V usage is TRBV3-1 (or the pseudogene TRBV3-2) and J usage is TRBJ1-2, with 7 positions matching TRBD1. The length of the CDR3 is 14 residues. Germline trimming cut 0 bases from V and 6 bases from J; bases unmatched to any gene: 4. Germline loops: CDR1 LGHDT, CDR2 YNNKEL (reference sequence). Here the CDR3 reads CASSQEGRGDGYTF. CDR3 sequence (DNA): TGTGCCAGCAGCCAAGAGGGCAGGGGGGATGGCTACACCTTC.